The clone carrying this T cell receptor (beta chain) was recorded many times. Its antigen remains unknown. CDR3 size: 14 residues. CDR1 and CDR2 (germline): SGHVS, FNYEAQ. The V segment lost 5 bases and the J segment 0 bases; nucleotides outside the gene matches: 4. TCRdb passed the RACE reads through MiXCR, listing each CDR3 protein once. The sample contains approximately 25,000 distinct CDR3 sequences, roughly 9.4% of which appear only once. This entry comes from a study of human T cells and chemical hapten exposure. Study-level background: Each patch test put 0.01% DPC on the upper back, and results were read at 6 days. Among samples, TCR yields varied mainly because of small differences in pooled library volume. The study's findings and limits: Large CDR3 similarity clusters arose significantly more often from expanded TCRs than from controls. The study found that DPC sensitization did not change TCRs above 1 in 1000 frequency.

The time point is: patch test 2, 6 weeks after DPC sensitization. As for treatment: therapeutic diphenylcyclopropenone sensitization with weekly scalp DPC. The chain carries TRBV7-6 and TRBJ2-7; TRBD1 agrees at 7 bases. The sequence was collected from a man between 25 and 39 years old with alopecia areata. Some clones in this sample may be carry-over from other donors' samples. The sequenced sample was whole blood, obtained in connection with sensitization to the hapten diphenylcyclopropenone (DPC). The CDR3 is CASSKDRSSYEQYF. DNA for the CDR3: TGTGCCAGCAGCAAGGACAGGAGCTCCTACGAGCAGTACTTC.